This T cell receptor (beta chain) stems from a study of cytomegalovirus exposure and HLA in healthy donors (dated by TCRdb to between 2016 and 2019). Regarding the study in general: An earlier analysis of 550 to 700 of the donors reported 250 to 300 Gb of sequence data and about 100 million unique TCR beta sequences from about 179 million T cells. Roughly 300 gigabases of sequencing data and approximately 91 million unique TCR sequences made up an early release that covered 500 to 650 HLA-typed donors. Of the 350 to 400 genotyped donors, roughly 85% fell in the genetic ancestry cluster associated with self-reported Caucasian donors. The aim of the study was to test whether cataloging public T cell receptors could identify signatures of past pathogen exposure. Using immunosequencing, the study profiled T cell repertoires from approximately 700 subjects and related those repertoires to cytomegalovirus serostatus. In addition to the first cohort of 666 subjects, a separate validation cohort of 100 to 150 different subjects was used. High-throughput TCR immunosequencing, statistical association of individual TCRs with disease status, and machine learning were combined to predict cytomegalovirus infection status. A later analysis re-examined previously published TCR beta repertoires from more than 600 donors and added high-resolution HLA genotyping to investigate patterns of TCR occurrence. In the later analysis, no new phenotypic data were used to find candidate immune exposures; instead, reliance was placed on TCR beta sequences and their occurrence across donors. An earlier analysis of about 620 of the donors applied high-throughput TCR beta sequencing to assess whether each TCR beta V gene segment acted as functional or pseudogenic. Donor age, sex, ethnicity and CMV serostatus were compiled alongside the repertoire data. A later genetic analysis took genome-wide SNP genotypes for about 65% of the 666 donors and used that subset as a discovery cohort. All discovery cohort repertoires had been generated on a single sequencing platform. HLA typing included class I and class II loci at four-digit resolution. Typing coverage varied by locus: about 620-630 donors for A, B, C, DRB1 and DQB1; more than 500 for DQA1; 606 for DPA1; under 490 for DPB1. Because of strong linkage in the cohort, a few DR-DQ haplotypes were treated as single units for association and clustering. Among some 400 genotyped donors of the cohort, an average of roughly 230,000 unique TCR beta nucleotide sequences was sequenced per donor, of which 15% to 20% were non-productive. What the work shows at the level of the full study, not this receptor alone: The study listed approximately 160 TCR beta chains as associated with cytomegalovirus. In both the original and validation cohorts, the classifier was reported to diagnose cytomegalovirus status with high specificity and sensitivity. Correlated functional status among segregating V segments might reflect linkage disequilibrium, but an unknown experimental factor could not be ruled out. In a later analysis, HLA-associated TCR beta chains were found to be more clonally expanded and to have lower generation probabilities than equally common non-associated chains. When HLA alleles, especially DR and DQ, strongly co-occurred, attributing TCR associations to individual alleles was difficult. In an earlier analysis of roughly 500 of the donors, most TCR beta V segments appeared in productive rearrangements about 87% or about 30% of the time, broadly matching IMGT annotations. A cluster of highly shared sequence variants was judged likely to be a technical artifact of the sequencing pipeline. According to a later genetic analysis, donors in an Asian-associated ancestry cluster had fewer N-insertions in productive TCRs than the approximately 670-donor mean. A later analysis reported that several top co-occurrence clusters appeared linked to parvovirus B19, influenza, CMV and Epstein-Barr virus. Because HLA typing was missing for some donors at each locus, association tests included only the typed subset. V-gene and J-gene trimming of TCR beta chains was associated with a missense DCLRE1C variant in a later genetic analysis, and the association was replicated in an independent cohort. The authors suggested that the approach could potentially be extended to other disease states and immunological phenotypes. The earlier analysis of approximately 540 of the donors excluded 15 to 20 rarely observed V segments, including chromosome 9 orphons, because counts were too low. In a later analysis, 16,951 TCR beta sequences were associated with specific HLA alleles at a false discovery rate of 0.05. Three of the identified cytomegalovirus-associated TCR beta chains were confirmed in vitro to be specific for cytomegalovirus antigens. The only immune exposure information available for the cohort was CMV serostatus. According to a later analysis, most CMV-associated TCR beta chains appeared to be HLA-restricted, and the HLA associations seemed to be driven largely by CMV exposure. A further reported finding was that TCR beta sequences accurately predicted the HLA-A and HLA-B alleles for most subjects in the first cohort. This cohort had only TCR beta chains sequenced, and the lack of alpha or paired-chain data limited which features could be detected. Roughly uniform sequencing depth across donors was assumed in presence/absence analyses, although this assumption may not hold. Most TCR sequences were seen in very few donors, while some public TCRs were found in many individuals. In a later analysis, the rate of TCR association differed among HLA loci, with DRB1 alleles having the most associated TCRs and HLA-C alleles having the fewest.

To note about this clone: The antigen it binds to is not known.

The cohort consisted of fewer than 700 healthy bone marrow donors. All cohort members were sampled while nominally healthy, although unrecorded immune exposures were likely present. The donor tested CMV seronegative, placing the donor among the roughly 350 seronegative members of the cohort. A peripheral blood sample was collected from each donor, and TCR beta sequencing was performed on peripheral blood mononuclear cells. Genomic DNA was extracted from the blood cell samples with the Qiagen DNeasy Blood Extraction Kit. Library preparation was by the immunoSEQ multiplex PCR assay. For the multiplex PCR, a mixture combining 60 forward primers for TCR Vbeta segments and 13 reverse primers for TCR Jbeta segments was used. Amplification of the CDR3 region of rearranged TCR beta genes was performed with a multiplex PCR assay on genomic DNA. The Illumina HiSeq System was used to sequence the amplified TCR beta libraries as 87-base-pair reads. The original pipeline was this. Across the roughly 670 repertoires, a later analysis counted 75 million to 90 million unique TCR beta chains, approximately 12 million of which were shared by at least two donors. To remove PCR and sequencing errors, raw reads were error-corrected and collapsed into unique sequences using a nearest-neighbor algorithm that merged closely related sequences. V, D and J gene segments were assigned by aligning CDR3 sequences to IMGT reference sequences. For a sequence to be retained, a match of at least six nucleotides to both a V gene segment and a J gene segment was required. A rearrangement was called productive if the CDR3 had no stop codons and remained in frame with V and J, and every other rearrangement was called non-productive. CDR3 was defined according to IMGT convention as the region running from the second conserved V-encoded cysteine to the conserved J-encoded phenylalanine. In an earlier analysis of roughly 580 of the donors, sequences lacking an unambiguous match to a single V gene segment were excluded. An earlier analysis of several hundred of the donors called V segments functional above 56.7% productive rearrangements and segregating when the between-donor standard deviation exceeded 5%. To diagnose cytomegalovirus status from the catalog of TCR beta chain sequences, a statistical classification framework was built. In a later analysis, TCR nucleotide sequences were compared against IMGT/GENE-DB human TR gene sequences so that V and J genes could be assigned. In a later analysis, CDR3 sequences and most-parsimonious VDJ recombination scenarios were assigned using the TCRdist pipeline. In a later analysis, every TCR beta chain was defined by the combination of its CDR3 amino acid sequence and its V-gene family, and reads without a unique V-gene family were dropped. To address suspected cross-contamination and a sequencing artifact, a later analysis removed around 590 highly shared, low-generation-probability nucleotide sequences. For each public chain, a later analysis derived a clonal expansion index from normalized ranks of inferred template counts within each repertoire. In a later analysis, generation probabilities were computed with a VDJ recombination model fitted to out-of-frame rearrangements, and the resulting probabilities were checked against IGoR. In a later analysis, hypergeometric tests were used to score TCR-TCR, TCR-HLA and TCR-CMV co-occurrence, with a repertoire-size bias correction applied to TCR pairs. In a later analysis, false discovery rates were estimated by permuting HLA or CMV assignments 20 times. A later analysis grouped co-occurring TCRs with DBSCAN, adding TCRdist sequence similarity when clustering within HLA-allele-positive subsets. Repertoires with fewer than 30,000 or more than 120,000 public chains were left out of co-occurrence clustering, as were five repertoires with anomalous nucleotide sharing. TCRdb retrieved this table from immuneACCESS and kept in-frame rearrangements only. Not all clones are present; in checked studies, unresolved V genes account for under half, and no reason is known for the remainder. For V, J and clone size, that table is used; D and trimming come from the DNA. The table of this sample itemizes 140,000 to 150,000 clones. Of the sample, about 0.96% falls within the top ten clones.

The sample consisted of PBMCs. The clonotype originates from a male donor in good health and CMV-seronegative.

CDR3 protein: CASSSTRGTDDEQYF. The DNA sequence is given as TGTGCCAGCAGCTCCACTCGTGGGACAGACGACGAGCAGTACTTC. The chain employs TRBV7-9 and TRBJ2-7, with TRBD1 identical over 7 junction bases. The germline V gene (reference sequence) supplies CDR1 SEHNR and CDR2 FQNEAQ. Germline trimming: 4 bases from V, 5 bases from J; junction bases outside gene matches: 11. Including the terminal cysteine and phenylalanine, the CDR3 comprises 15 residues. CDR3 DNA only is kept here, 45 bases in frame from base 1.